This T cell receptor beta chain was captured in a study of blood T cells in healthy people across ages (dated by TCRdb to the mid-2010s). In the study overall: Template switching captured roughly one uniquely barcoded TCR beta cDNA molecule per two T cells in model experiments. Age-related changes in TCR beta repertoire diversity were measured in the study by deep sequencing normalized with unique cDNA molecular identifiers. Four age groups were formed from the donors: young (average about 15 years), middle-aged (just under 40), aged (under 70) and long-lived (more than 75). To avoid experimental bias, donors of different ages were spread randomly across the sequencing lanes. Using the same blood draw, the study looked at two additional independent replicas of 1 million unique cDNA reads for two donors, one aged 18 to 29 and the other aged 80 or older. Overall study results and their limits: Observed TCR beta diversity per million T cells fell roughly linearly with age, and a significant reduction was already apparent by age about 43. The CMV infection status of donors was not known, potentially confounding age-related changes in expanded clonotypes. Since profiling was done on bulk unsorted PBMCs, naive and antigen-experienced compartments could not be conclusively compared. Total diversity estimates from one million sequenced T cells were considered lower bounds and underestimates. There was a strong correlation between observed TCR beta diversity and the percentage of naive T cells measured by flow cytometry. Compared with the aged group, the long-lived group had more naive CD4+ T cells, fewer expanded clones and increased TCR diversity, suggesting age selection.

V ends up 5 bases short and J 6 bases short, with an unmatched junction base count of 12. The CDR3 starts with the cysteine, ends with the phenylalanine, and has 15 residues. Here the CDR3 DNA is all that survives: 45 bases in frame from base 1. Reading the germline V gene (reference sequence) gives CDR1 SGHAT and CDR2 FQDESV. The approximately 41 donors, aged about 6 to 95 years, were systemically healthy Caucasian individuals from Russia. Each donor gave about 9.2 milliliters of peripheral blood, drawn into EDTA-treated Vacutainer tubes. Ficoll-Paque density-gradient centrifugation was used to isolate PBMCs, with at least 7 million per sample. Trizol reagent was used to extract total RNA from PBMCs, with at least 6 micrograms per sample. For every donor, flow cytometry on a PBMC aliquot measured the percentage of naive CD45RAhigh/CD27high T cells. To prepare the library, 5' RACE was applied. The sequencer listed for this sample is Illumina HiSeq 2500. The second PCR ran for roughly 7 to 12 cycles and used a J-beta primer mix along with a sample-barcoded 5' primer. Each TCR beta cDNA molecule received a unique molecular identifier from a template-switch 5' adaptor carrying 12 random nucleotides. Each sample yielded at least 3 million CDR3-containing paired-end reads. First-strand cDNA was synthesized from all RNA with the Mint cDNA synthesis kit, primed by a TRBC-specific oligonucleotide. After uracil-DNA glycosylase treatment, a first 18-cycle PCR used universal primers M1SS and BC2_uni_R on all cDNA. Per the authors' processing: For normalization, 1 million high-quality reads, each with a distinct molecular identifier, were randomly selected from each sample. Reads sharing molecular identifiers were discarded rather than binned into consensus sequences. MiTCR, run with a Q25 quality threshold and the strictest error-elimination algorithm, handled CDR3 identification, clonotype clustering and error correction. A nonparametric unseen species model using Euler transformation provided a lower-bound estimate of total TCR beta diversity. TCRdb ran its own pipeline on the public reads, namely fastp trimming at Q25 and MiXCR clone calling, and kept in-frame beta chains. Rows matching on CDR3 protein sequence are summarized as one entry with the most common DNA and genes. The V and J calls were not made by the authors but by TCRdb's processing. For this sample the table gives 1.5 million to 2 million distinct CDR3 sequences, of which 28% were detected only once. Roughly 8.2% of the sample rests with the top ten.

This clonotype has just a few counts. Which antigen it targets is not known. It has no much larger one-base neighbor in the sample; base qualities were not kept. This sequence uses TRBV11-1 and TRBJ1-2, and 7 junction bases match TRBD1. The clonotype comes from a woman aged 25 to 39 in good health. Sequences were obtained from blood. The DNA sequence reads TGTGCCAGCAGCCTCCCTTTCGGGGGACAGAATGGCTACACCTTC. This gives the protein CASSLPFGGQNGYTF.